The clone carrying this TCR beta chain was recorded a few times. Its specificity is not known. This CDR3 is also generated by other DNA sequences in the sample. This entry belongs to a study of T cell responses to AZD1222 COVID-19 vaccine. Assay used: immunoSEQ multiplex PCR; TCRdb lists only in-frame clones, some missing. The sample shows some 150,000 clones, just over 90% of them seen only once. The study, taken as a whole, reports: Only a handful of AZD1222 recipients were seropositive at baseline.

The TCR comes from an adult in good health. The specimen was peripheral blood, collected on day 0 of MenACWY control vaccination.

The chain's CDR3 is CASSATGDSYNEQFF. In nucleotides, the CDR3 is TGTGCCAGCAGCGCCACAGGGGACTCCTACAATGAGCAGTTCTTC. The chain recombines TRBV9 with TRBJ2-1; 7 positions agree with TRBD1. This CDR3 is built from 15 residues. Trimming took 3 bases from V and 0 from J; bases not matched to a gene: 3. Germline V gene lookup returns CDR1 SGDLS and CDR2 YYNGEE.